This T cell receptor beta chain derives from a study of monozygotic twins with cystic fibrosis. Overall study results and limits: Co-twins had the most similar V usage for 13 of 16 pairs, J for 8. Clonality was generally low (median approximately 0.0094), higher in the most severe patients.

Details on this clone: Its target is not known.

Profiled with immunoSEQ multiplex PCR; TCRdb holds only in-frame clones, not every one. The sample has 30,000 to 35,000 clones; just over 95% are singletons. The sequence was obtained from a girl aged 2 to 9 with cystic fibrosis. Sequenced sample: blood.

Here the CDR3 reads CASSLGPQTDTQYF. CDR3 sequence (DNA): TGTGCCAGCAGCTTAGGTCCCCAGACAGATACGCAGTATTTT. This chain links TRBV7-2 with TRBJ2-3; unclear D gene. The CDR3 spans 14 residues. V lost 1 base and J lost 3, with 8 bases in between. Germline V gene lookup returns CDR1 SGHTA and CDR2 FQGNSA.